Following are 8 T cell receptor beta chains from one sample sequenced in a study of chemoradiotherapy in HPV16-positive cancers (dated by TCRdb to between 2021 and 2022). Libraries came from the immunoSEQ multiplex PCR assay. TCRdb mirrors the immuneACCESS table, restricted to in-frame sequences. Some clones are absent from its copies; in checked studies, under half trace to an unresolved V gene, and the reason for the others is unknown. A total of about 67,000 clones appear in this sample, around nine tenths of them only once. The ten largest clones capture 4.2% of the sample. Sequencing used blood, obtained from a patient who underwent chemoradiotherapy. The receptors shown here come from a human donor with HPV-associated anogenital cancer.

This chain connects TRBV5-1 to TRBJ1-5, with a possible D match to TRBD1 (5 bases). Germline V gives CDR1 SGHRS, CDR2 YFSETQ. The germline V and J ends were trimmed by 2 bases and 3 bases, with 9 bases remaining between them. This CDR3 contains 14 residues. DNA for the CDR3: TGCGCCAGCAGCTTAGACGGGACCAATCAGCCCCAGCATTTT. This codes for CASSLDGTNQPQHF.

This clone was seen only once. The V gene is TRBV9, the J gene TRBJ2-1; 15 bases are a match to TRBD2. The CDR3 sequence is 21 residues long. CDR1 SGDLS and CDR2 YYNGEE come from the germline V gene. V shed 2 bases, J shed 0 bases, and the junction held 12 bases outside the gene matches. CDR3 nucleotides: TGTGCCAGCAGCGTCCGTCTAGGACTAGCGGGGGGGACGAGCTCCTACAATGAGCAGTTCTTC. Its protein product is CASSVRLGLAGGTSSYNEQFF.

This chain uses TRBV5-1 with TRBJ1-1, with D tentatively TRBD1 (6 bases). The germline gives CDR1 SGHRS, CDR2 YFSETQ. V was shortened by 0 bases and J by 3 bases, with 12 bases between the two germline ends. The CDR3 spans 15 residues. CDR3 in amino acids: CASSLVSYRDTEAFF. As DNA, the CDR3 is TGCGCCAGCAGCTTGGTCTCTTACAGGGACACTGAAGCTTTCTTT.

The rearrangement joins TRBV15 to TRBJ2-4; D not resolved. CDR1 LNHNV and CDR2 YYDKDF come from the germline V gene (reference sequence). This CDR3 is 13 amino acids long. Deletions cut 0 bases from V and 6 bases from J, with 6 bases between. The CDR3 here is CATSRDPGNIQYF. Here the CDR3 DNA reads TGTGCCACCAGCAGAGATCCAGGAAACATTCAGTACTTC.

This chain links TRBV6-5 with TRBJ1-1, with unresolved D. From germline, CDR1 is MNHEY and CDR2 SVGAGI. V gave up 4 bases and J gave up 0 bases, with 6 bases separating them. This CDR3 contains 13 residues. DNA for the CDR3: TGTGCCAGCAGTTGGACGGTGAACACTGAAGCTTTCTTT. Amino acids: CASSWTVNTEAFF.

The rearrangement uses TRBV7-9 and TRBJ2-5; D remains ambiguous. V lost 2 bases and J lost 1, with 11 bases in between. Germline V gene data show CDR1 as SEHNR and CDR2 as FQNEAQ (reference sequence). The CDR3 is made up of 15 amino acids. The CDR3 bases are TGTGCCAGCAGCTTACTAGTCCCAGGCCAAGAGACCCAGTACTTC. Encoded protein: CASSLLVPGQETQYF.

CDR3 bases: TGCGCCAGCAGCTTGGGTGGGGGACTAGCGGCAAACATTCAGTACTTC. Residues: CASSLGGGLAANIQYF. The chain is built from TRBV5-1 and TRBJ2-4; 11 bases map to TRBD2. Unmatched junction bases numbered 5, after V lost 0 bases and J lost 6 bases. Germline V lookup: CDR1 SGHRS, CDR2 YFSETQ. The CDR3 consists of 16 residues.

This clone was counted between two and nine times. The chain employs TRBV5-1 and TRBJ1-1; no clear D gene. CDR3 length: 14 amino acids. Trimming cost V 4 bases and J 6 bases, with 16 bases left between them. From germline, CDR1 is SGHRS and CDR2 YFSETQ. CDR3 bases: TGCGCCAGCAGCCGAGGAGAAGCGCGGGCTGAAGCTTTCTTT. Translating it yields CASSRGEARAEAFF.